The 6 T cell receptor beta chains given below trace back to one sample, sequenced in a study of graft-versus-host responses after intestinal transplantation. These receptors' targets are unknown. Libraries were prepared by immunoSEQ multiplex PCR; TCRdb keeps only in-frame clonotypes and omits some of them. Of some 38,000 clones in the sample, roughly 92% were seen once. Sequencing was performed on unstimulated CD8+ T cells sorted from spleen or lymph node cells, taken before transplant. The receptors derive from a human donor who was the organ donor for an intestinal transplant.

The genes are TRBV5-4 and TRBJ1-1; D ambiguous. In germline, CDR1 is SGHNT, CDR2 YYREEE (reference sequence). CDR3 length: 11 amino acids. The ends were cut back, 0 bases at V and 4 bases at J, with 1 base in the middle. The CDR3 reads CASSLGTEAFF. CDR3 DNA sequence: TGTGCCAGCAGCTTGGGCACTGAAGCTTTCTTT.

The rearrangement joins TRBV6-5 to TRBJ2-7, with D tentatively TRBD1 (6 bases). This CDR3 contains 15 residues. Trimming stripped 8 bases from V and 3 bases from J, with 20 bases between. Per the germline V gene, CDR1 is MNHEY and CDR2 is SVGAGI. Here the CDR3 reads CASATRQESFYEQYF. The CDR3 DNA is TGTGCCAGCGCTACAAGACAGGAATCGTTCTACGAGCAGTACTTC.

V is TRBV23-1 and J is TRBJ1-6; TRBD1 matches at 9 bases. TRBV23-1 is noted as an ORF with a role that remains uncertain. The CDR3 sequence is 15 residues long. V gave up 3 bases and J gave up 6 bases; unmatched junction bases: 3. CDR3 in amino acids: CASSHQDRGNSPLHF. DNA for the CDR3: TGCGCCAGCAGTCATCAGGACAGGGGTAATTCACCCCTCCACTTT.

The V and J genes are TRBV19 and TRBJ2-6, with 9 bases matching TRBD1. The trim removed 9 bases at V and 2 bases at J, leaving 11 bases unmatched. The CDR3 length is 17 residues. Germline CDR1 and CDR2: LNHDA and SQIVND (reference sequence). The CDR3 is CASGDRDSYAGANVLTF. CDR3 coding DNA: TGTGCCAGCGGGGACAGGGACTCTTACGCTGGGGCCAACGTCCTGACTTTC.

V gene TRBV27 combines with J gene TRBJ2-1; 8 nucleotides match TRBD2. Germline CDR1 reads MNHEY; CDR2 reads SMNVEV (reference sequence). The length of the CDR3 is 13 residues. J gave up 6 bases and V 7 bases, and 5 bases lay outside the gene matches. This CDR3 reads CASTPTSVNEQFF. The CDR3 nucleotides are TGTGCCAGCACCCCGACTAGCGTCAATGAGCAGTTCTTC.

V gene TRBV28 combines with J gene TRBJ2-1; the match to TRBD1 covers 9 bases. CDR3 size: 19 residues. Germline assignment: CDR1 MDHEN and CDR2 SYDVKM. Trimming took 3 bases from V and 2 from J; bases not matched to a gene: 14. CDR3 protein: CASSFRDRALIWPYNEQFF. The DNA for the CDR3 is TGTGCCAGCAGTTTTCGGGACAGGGCCCTCATTTGGCCCTACAATGAGCAGTTCTTC.